The rows below give T cell receptor beta chains drawn from one sample of a study of shared clonotypes between healthy human individuals. The repertoire was sequenced with immunoSEQ multiplex PCR; TCRdb's copy has only in-frame clones and lacks some. The table includes 450,000 to 600,000 clones, 75% to 85% detected once. Sequencing used PBMCs. These receptors all stem from a woman aged 40 to 50 in good health. Some clones in this sample may be carry-over from other donors' samples. Each CDR3 is given with its conserved first and last residue. The D gene is left open where the match is weak. Expanded clones get a size class; other rows say once, few or many, or leave the size out.

TRBV19	16	-	TRBJ2-1	-	CASSRVLGGAHNEQFF	TGTGCCAGTAGTCGGGTGCTCGGGGGTGCCCACAATGAGCAGTTCTTC
TRBV9	15	-	TRBJ2-5	-	CASSPHAEERETQYF	TGTGCCAGCAGCCCCCATGCCGAAGAAAGGGAGACCCAGTACTTC
TRBV6-1	15	few	TRBJ1-2	TRBD1	CASNPGTGGGYGYTF	TGTGCCAGCAATCCCGGGACAGGGGGCGGGTATGGCTACACCTTC
TRBV29-1	13	-	TRBJ2-1	-	CSVEWDPRYEQFF	TGCAGCGTTGAATGGGATCCCCGTTATGAGCAGTTCTTC
TRBV28	13	-	TRBJ1-1	-	CASSDGMNTEAFF	TGTGCCAGCAGTGACGGGATGAACACTGAAGCTTTCTTT
TRBV5-6	13	-	TRBJ2-7	-	CASSLERDNEQYF	TGTGCCAGCAGCTTGGAACGGGACAACGAGCAGTACTTC
TRBV23-1	14	-	TRBJ2-1	TRBD1	CASSHWTGNNEQFF	TGCGCCAGCAGTCACTGGACAGGGAACAATGAGCAGTTCTTC
TRBV7-2	16	-	TRBJ2-3	TRBD2	CASRHSGRAHTDTQYF	TGTGCCAGCAGACATAGCGGGAGGGCCCACACAGATACGCAGTATTTT
TRBV15	15	-	TRBJ2-1	TRBD2	CATSSWTKREHEQFF	TGTGCCACCAGCAGCTGGACCAAGCGGGAGCATGAGCAGTTCTTC
TRBV29-1	15	-	TRBJ2-7	TRBD1	CSVLKLTGTSYEQYF	TGCAGCGTCCTCAAATTGACAGGGACCTCCTACGAGCAGTACTTC
TRBV27	11	-	TRBJ2-7	-	CASSFGLEQYF	TGTGCCAGCAGTTTCGGGCTCGAGCAGTACTTC
TRBV5-1	14	-	TRBJ1-1	TRBD1	CASSWDRENTEAFF	TGCGCCAGCAGCTGGGACAGGGAAAACACTGAAGCTTTCTTT
TRBV29-1	12	few	TRBJ1-2	TRBD1	CSVGGQYYGYTF	TGCAGCGTTGGGGGACAGTACTATGGCTACACCTTC
TRBV11-2	15	-	TRBJ2-3	-	CASSLGGRRTDTQYF	TGTGCCAGCAGCTTAGGGGGGAGGCGCACAGATACGCAGTATTTT
TRBV11-2	14	-	TRBJ2-7	-	CASSHGQINYEQYF	TGTGCCAGCAGCCACGGACAGATAAACTACGAGCAGTACTTC
TRBV5-1	12	-	TRBJ2-1	-	CASSRQNNEQFF	TGCGCCAGCAGCCGACAGAACAATGAGCAGTTCTTC
TRBV11-3	14	-	TRBJ1-1	-	CASSSQGSDTEAFF	TGTGCCAGCAGCTCACAGGGTTCGGACACTGAAGCTTTCTTT
TRBV15	13	-	TRBJ1-1	TRBD1	CATSVQGGTEAFF	TGTGCCACCAGCGTACAGGGGGGTACTGAAGCTTTCTTT
TRBV7-9	15	-	TRBJ1-2	TRBD1	CASKENNRGPGGYTF	TGTGCCAGCAAAGAAAACAACAGGGGGCCGGGTGGCTACACCTTC
TRBV11-3	14	-	TRBJ2-3	-	CASSSGLLTDTQYF	TGTGCCAGCAGCTCCGGACTGCTCACAGATACGCAGTATTTT
TRBV18	12	-	TRBJ2-7	-	CASSPTGFEQYF	TGTGCCAGCTCACCAACAGGGTTTGAGCAGTACTTC
TRBV29-1	12	-	TRBJ2-1	-	CSGHGRANEQFF	TGCAGCGGCCACGGCAGGGCAAATGAGCAGTTCTTC
TRBV7-8	14	-	TRBJ2-1	-	CASSNGNSYNEQFF	TGTGCCAGCAGCAACGGGAATTCCTACAATGAGCAGTTCTTC
TRBV6-5	15	-	TRBJ2-3	TRBD2	CASSQREGGTDTQYF	TGTGCCAGCAGCCAGCGGGAGGGGGGCACAGATACGCAGTATTTT
TRBV7-2	15	few	TRBJ2-5	-	CASSLVAQIQETQYF	TGTGCCAGCAGCTTAGTGGCACAGATCCAAGAGACCCAGTACTTC
TRBV18	15	-	TRBJ2-7	TRBD2	CASSQTSGGFYEQYF	TGTGCCAGCTCACAGACTAGCGGGGGTTTCTACGAGCAGTACTTC
TRBV11-1	16	-	TRBJ2-3	TRBD2	CASSLGLAGGTDTQYF	TGTGCCAGCAGCTTAGGTCTAGCGGGAGGGACAGATACGCAGTATTTT
TRBV6-5	13	-	TRBJ1-2	-	CASSYLGSNGYTF	TGTGCCAGCAGTTACCTGGGGTCGAATGGCTACACCTTC
TRBV7-7	14	-	TRBJ2-5	TRBD1	CASSEGQGGETQYF	TGTGCTAGCAGCGAGGGACAGGGTGGGGAGACCCAGTACTTC
TRBV27	15	-	TRBJ2-1	TRBD2	CASSLTSGSFSEQFF	TGTGCCAGCAGTTTAACTAGCGGGAGTTTTAGTGAGCAGTTCTTC
TRBV7-6	17	-	TRBJ2-1	TRBD2	CASSLARIAGVGDEQFF	TGTGCCAGCAGCTTAGCGCGGATAGCGGGAGTGGGGGATGAGCAGTTCTTC
TRBV7-3	18	-	TRBJ2-1	TRBD2	CASSKVPGLAGELNEQFF	TGTGCCAGCAGCAAGGTCCCGGGACTAGCGGGGGAGCTCAATGAGCAGTTCTTC
TRBV11-2	14	-	TRBJ2-1	-	CASSLDRNHDEQFF	TGTGCCAGCAGCTTAGATAGGAACCATGATGAGCAGTTCTTC
TRBV7-3	15	-	TRBJ1-1	-	CASSLIGGAHTEAFF	TGTGCCAGCAGCTTAATCGGGGGCGCCCACACTGAAGCTTTCTTT
TRBV7-3	13	-	TRBJ2-1	TRBD2	CASSPSGGNEQFF	TGTGCCAGCAGCCCCTCGGGGGGCAATGAGCAGTTCTTC
TRBV13	16	-	TRBJ1-3	-	CASSPLPTSSGNTIYF	TGTGCCAGCAGCCCCCTCCCGACTAGCTCTGGAAACACCATATATTTT
TRBV19	15	-	TRBJ1-2	TRBD1	CASSTDRDRTDGYTF	TGTGCCAGTAGTACCGACCGGGACAGGACAGATGGCTACACCTTC
TRBV15	15	-	TRBJ1-1	-	CATSSGPLSGTEAFF	TGTGCCACCAGCAGCGGACCTTTGTCTGGGACTGAAGCTTTCTTT
TRBV5-1	14	-	TRBJ1-5	TRBD1	CASSFDREEQSQHF	TGCGCCAGCAGCTTCGACAGGGAGGAGCAGTCCCAGCATTTT
TRBV2	15	-	TRBJ1-5	-	CASRSGTSWEQPQHF	TGTGCCAGCAGATCCGGGACATCCTGGGAGCAGCCCCAGCATTTT
TRBV5-6	17	-	TRBJ2-1	TRBD2	CASRGGDLSLFWGEQFF	TGTGCCAGCAGGGGAGGGGACCTCTCCCTCTTCTGGGGTGAGCAGTTCTTC
TRBV6-6	13	once	TRBJ1-1	-	CASMWGERAEAFF	TGTGCCAGCATGTGGGGTGAAAGAGCTGAAGCTTTCTTT
TRBV7-6	16	-	TRBJ2-7	-	CASSLEGGERSYEQYF	TGTGCCAGCAGCTTAGAAGGCGGAGAGCGCTCCTACGAGCAGTACTTC
TRBV19	15	-	TRBJ2-3	-	CASTVLGASTDTQYF	TGTGCCAGTACGGTATTGGGAGCTAGCACAGATACGCAGTATTTT
TRBV5-1	13	-	TRBJ2-7	-	CASSLRGAYEQYF	TGCGCCAGCAGCTTGAGGGGGGCCTACGAGCAGTACTTC
TRBV11-1	12	-	TRBJ2-4	-	CASSFGANIQYF	TGTGCCAGCAGCTTCGGGGCAAACATTCAGTACTTC
TRBV10-1	13	-	TRBJ2-7	-	CASSEGDSYEQYF	TGCGCCAGCAGTGAGGGGGACTCCTACGAGCAGTACTTC
TRBV7-3	16	-	TRBJ2-3	TRBD2	CASSLSSGSGTDTQYF	TGTGCCAGCAGCTTATCTAGCGGGAGTGGGACAGATACGCAGTATTTT
TRBV5-5	14	-	TRBJ1-4	TRBD1	CASSPGTAHEKLFF	TGTGCCAGCAGCCCCGGGACAGCCCATGAAAAACTGTTTTTT
TRBV7-2	15	once	TRBJ2-2	-	CASSPGHLGTGELFF	TGTGCCAGCAGCCCGGGACATTTGGGCACCGGGGAGCTGTTTTTT
TRBV6-1	15	many	TRBJ2-7	TRBD1	CASSEAGTGRYEQYF	TGTGCCAGCAGTGAAGCAGGGACAGGGCGTTACGAGCAGTACTTC
TRBV28	12	-	TRBJ1-1	-	CASSTQGTEAFF	TGTGCCAGCAGCACACAGGGCACTGAAGCTTTCTTT